This T cell receptor (beta chain) appears in the sequencing data of a study of blood T cell repertoires in COVID-19. The wider study: In each case, the material was cDNA or gDNA derived from T cells, B-cell-depleted T cells, or PBMCs.

How the authors handled the data: Reference gene primer amplification in the assay estimated nucleated cell counts. Libraries were prepared by immunoSEQ multiplex PCR; TCRdb keeps only in-frame clonotypes and omits some of them. Clone size and the V and J calls come from that table; the DNA yielded D and trimming. The sample has more than 200,000 clones; over 65% are singletons. Per germline, CDR1 SGHTS and CDR2 YDEGEE. V lost 1 base, J lost 4 bases, and 11 bases lay in between. This CDR3 has 15 residues. Sequenced: peripheral blood. The chain has TRBV5-8 and TRBJ2-2; perhaps TRBD2 as D (5 bases). This clonotype was sampled from a woman in her seventies with active or convalescent COVID-19. The CDR3 nucleotides are TGTGCCAGCAGCTTGCGGGATTTTGGCACCGGGGAGCTGTTTTTT. Its translation: CASSLRDFGTGELFF.